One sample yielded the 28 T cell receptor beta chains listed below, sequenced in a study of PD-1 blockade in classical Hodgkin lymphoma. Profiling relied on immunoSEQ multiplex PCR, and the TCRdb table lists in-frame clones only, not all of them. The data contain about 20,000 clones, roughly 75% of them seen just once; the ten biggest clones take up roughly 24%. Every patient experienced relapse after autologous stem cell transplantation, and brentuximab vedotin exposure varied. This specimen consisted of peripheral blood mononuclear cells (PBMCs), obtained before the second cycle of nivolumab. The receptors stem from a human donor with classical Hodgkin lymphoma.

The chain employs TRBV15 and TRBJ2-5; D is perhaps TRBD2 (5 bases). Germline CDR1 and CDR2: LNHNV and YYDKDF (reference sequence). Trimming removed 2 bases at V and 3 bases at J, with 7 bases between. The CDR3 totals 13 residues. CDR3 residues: CATSRRTEETQYF. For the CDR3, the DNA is TGTGCCACCAGCAGACGGACTGAAGAGACCCAGTACTTC.

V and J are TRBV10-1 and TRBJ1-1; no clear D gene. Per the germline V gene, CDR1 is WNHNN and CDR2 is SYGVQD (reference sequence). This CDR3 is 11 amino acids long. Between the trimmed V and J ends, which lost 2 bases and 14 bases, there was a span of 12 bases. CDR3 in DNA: TGCGCCAGCAGTGAGGGCCCCGCGAGGTTCTTT. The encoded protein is CASSEGPARFF.

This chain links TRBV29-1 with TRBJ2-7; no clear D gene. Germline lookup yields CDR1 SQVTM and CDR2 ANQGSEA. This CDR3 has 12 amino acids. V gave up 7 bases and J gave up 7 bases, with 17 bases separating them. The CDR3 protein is CSARTDQREQYF. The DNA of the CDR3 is TGCAGCGCCCGAACCGACCAGCGAGAGCAGTACTTC.

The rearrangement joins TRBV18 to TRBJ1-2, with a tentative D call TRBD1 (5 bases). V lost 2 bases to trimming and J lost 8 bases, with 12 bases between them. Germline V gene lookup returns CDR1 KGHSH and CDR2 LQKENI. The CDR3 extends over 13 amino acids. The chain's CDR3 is CASSPDGARGYTF. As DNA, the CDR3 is TGTGCCAGCTCACCAGACGGGGCGCGGGGCTACACCTTC.

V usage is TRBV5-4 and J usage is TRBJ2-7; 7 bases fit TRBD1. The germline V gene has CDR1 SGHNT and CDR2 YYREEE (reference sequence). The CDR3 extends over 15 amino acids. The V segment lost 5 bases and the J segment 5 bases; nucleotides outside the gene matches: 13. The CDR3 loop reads CASSRRQGRTNEQYF. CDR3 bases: TGTGCCAGCAGTCGTCGACAGGGCAGAACTAACGAGCAGTACTTC.

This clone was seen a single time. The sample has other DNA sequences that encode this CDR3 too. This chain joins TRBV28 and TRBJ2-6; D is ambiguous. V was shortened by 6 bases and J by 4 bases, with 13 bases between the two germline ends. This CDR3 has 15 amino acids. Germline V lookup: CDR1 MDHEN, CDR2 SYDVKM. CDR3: CASSPGWSGANVLTF. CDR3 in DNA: TGTGCCAGCAGCCCCGGTTGGTCCGGGGCCAACGTCCTGACTTTC.

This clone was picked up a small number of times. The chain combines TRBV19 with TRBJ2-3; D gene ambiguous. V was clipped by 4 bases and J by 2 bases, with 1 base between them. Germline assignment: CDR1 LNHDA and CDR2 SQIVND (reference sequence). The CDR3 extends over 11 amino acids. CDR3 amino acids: CASSNTDTQYF. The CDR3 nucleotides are TGTGCCAGTAGTAACACAGATACGCAGTATTTT.

Here the CDR3 reads CASSDRVSEKLFF. CDR3 bases: TGTGCCAGCTCGGACAGGGTATCAGAAAAACTGTTTTTT. J is TRBJ1-4 and V is TRBV6-1; 8 nucleotides line up with TRBD1. The V segment lost 8 bases and the J segment 8 bases; nucleotides outside the gene matches: 7. CDR3 length: 13 amino acids. CDR1 is MNHNS, CDR2 SASEGT, per germline.

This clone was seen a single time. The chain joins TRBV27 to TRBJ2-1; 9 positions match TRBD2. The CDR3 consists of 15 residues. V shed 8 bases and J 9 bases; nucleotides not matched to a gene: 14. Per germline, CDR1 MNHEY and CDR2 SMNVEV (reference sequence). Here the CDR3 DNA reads TGTGCCAGCGGCCGACTAGCGGAAATCTCTGGTGAGCAGTTCTTC. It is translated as CASGRLAEISGEQFF.

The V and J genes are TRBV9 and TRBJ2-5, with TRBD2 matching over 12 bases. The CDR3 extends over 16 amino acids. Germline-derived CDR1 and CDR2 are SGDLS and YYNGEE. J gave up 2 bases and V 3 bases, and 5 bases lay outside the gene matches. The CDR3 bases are TGTGCCAGCAGCGAACGGACTAGCGGGATACAAGAGACCCAGTACTTC. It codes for CASSERTSGIQETQYF.

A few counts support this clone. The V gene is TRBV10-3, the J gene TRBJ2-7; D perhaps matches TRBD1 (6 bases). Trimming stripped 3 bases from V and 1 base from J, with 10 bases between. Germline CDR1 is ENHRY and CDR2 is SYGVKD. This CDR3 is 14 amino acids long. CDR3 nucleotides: TGTGCCATCAGTGACCAGGACAGATCCTACGAGCAGTACTTC. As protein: CAISDQDRSYEQYF.

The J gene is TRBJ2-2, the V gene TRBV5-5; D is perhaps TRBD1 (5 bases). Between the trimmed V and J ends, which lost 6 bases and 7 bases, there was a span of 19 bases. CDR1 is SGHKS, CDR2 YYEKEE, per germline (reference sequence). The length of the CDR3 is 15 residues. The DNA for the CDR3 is TGTGCCAGCAACTCAGTGGCAGGGAAGAACGGGGAGCTGTTTTTT. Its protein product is CASNSVAGKNGELFF.

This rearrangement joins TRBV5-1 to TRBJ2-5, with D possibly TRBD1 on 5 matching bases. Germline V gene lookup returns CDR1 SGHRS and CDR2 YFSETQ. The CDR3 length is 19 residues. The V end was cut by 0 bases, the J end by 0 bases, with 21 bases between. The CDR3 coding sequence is TGCGCCAGCAGCTTGGATCCTTCCTCAGGGTTCCCCAACCAAGAGACCCAGTACTTC. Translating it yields CASSLDPSSGFPNQETQYF.

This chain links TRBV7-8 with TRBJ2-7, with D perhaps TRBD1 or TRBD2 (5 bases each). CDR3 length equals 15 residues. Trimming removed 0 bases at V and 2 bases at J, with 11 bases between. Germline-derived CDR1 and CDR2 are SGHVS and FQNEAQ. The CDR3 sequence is CASSLAYQGAYEQYF. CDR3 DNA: TGTGCCAGCAGCTTAGCGTATCAGGGAGCCTACGAGCAGTACTTC. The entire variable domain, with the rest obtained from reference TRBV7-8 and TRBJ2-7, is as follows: GAGVSQSPRYKVAKRGQDVALRCDPISGHVSLFWYQQALGQGPEFLTYFQNEAQLDKSGLPSDRFFAERPEGSVSTLKIQRTQQEDSAVYLCASSLAYQGAYEQYFGPGTRLTVT.

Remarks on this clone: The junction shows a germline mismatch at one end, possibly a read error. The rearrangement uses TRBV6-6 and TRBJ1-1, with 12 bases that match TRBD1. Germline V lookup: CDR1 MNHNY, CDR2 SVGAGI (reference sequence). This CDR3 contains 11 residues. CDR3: CASTQGQGAIF. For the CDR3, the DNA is TGTGCCAGCACCCAGGGACAGGGGGCAATCTTT.

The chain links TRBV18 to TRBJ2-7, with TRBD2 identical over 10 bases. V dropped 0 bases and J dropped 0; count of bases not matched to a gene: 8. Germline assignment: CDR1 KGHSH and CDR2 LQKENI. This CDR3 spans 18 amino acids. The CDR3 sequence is CASSPPISGRPDSYEQYF. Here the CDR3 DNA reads TGTGCCAGCTCACCACCGATTAGCGGGAGGCCGGACTCCTACGAGCAGTACTTC.

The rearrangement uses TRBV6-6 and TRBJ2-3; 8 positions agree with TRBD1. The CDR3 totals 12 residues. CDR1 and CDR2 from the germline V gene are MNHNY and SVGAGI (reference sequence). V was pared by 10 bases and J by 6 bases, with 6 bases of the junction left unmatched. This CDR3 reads CATGQGGDTQYF. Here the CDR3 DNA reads TGTGCCACCGGACAGGGAGGCGATACGCAGTATTTT.

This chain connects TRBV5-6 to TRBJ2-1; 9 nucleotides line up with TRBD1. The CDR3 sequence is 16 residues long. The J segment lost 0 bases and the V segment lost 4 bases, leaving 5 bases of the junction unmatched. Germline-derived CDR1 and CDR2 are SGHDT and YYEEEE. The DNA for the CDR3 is TGTGCCAGCAGCATAGGACAGGGGAGCTCCTACAATGAGCAGTTCTTC. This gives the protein CASSIGQGSSYNEQFF.

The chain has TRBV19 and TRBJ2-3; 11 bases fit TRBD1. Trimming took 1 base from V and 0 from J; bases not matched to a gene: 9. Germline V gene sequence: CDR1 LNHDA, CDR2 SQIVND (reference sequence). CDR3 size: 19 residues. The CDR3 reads CASSIGGGGQGASTDTQYF. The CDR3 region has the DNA TGTGCCAGTAGTATAGGTGGGGGCGGACAGGGGGCCAGCACAGATACGCAGTATTTT.

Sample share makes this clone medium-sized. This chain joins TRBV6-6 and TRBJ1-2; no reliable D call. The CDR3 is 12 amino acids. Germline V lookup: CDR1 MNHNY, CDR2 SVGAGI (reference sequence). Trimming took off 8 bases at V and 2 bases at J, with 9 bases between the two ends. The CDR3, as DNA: TGTGCCAGCGAGAGTGCAAACTATGGCTACACCTTC. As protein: CASESANYGYTF.

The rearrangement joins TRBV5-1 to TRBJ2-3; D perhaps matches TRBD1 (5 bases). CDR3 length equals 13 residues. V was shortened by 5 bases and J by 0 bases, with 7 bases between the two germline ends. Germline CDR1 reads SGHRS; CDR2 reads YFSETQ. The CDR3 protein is CASRDKSTDTQYF. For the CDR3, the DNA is TGCGCCAGCAGGGACAAAAGCACAGATACGCAGTATTTT.

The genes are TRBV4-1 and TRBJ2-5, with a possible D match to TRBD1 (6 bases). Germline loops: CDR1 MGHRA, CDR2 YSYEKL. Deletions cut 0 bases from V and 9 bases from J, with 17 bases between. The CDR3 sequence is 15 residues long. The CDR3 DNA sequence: TGCGCCAGCAGCCAAGATCATCAGGGGAACCGGGCCCAGTACTTC. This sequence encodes CASSQDHQGNRAQYF.

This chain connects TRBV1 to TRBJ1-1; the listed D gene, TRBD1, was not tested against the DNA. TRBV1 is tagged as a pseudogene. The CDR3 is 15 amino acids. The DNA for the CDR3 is TGCACCAGCAGCCAGGGACAGGGTGGTATCGCTGAAGCTTTCTTT. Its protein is CTSSQGQGGIAEAFF.

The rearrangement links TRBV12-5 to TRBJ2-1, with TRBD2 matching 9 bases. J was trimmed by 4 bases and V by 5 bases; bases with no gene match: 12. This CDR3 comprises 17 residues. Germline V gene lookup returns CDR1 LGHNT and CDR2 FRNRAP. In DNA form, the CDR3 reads TGTGCTAGTGGTCCCCCAGGGCTAGCGGGACCGTACAATGAGCAGTTCTTC. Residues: CASGPPGLAGPYNEQFF.

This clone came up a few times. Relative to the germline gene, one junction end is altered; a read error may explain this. The CDR3 sequence: CSPQLGDTF. As DNA, the CDR3 is TGCAGTCCGCAGTTGGGGGACACCTTT. This chain uses TRBV20-1 with TRBJ1-1, with D possibly TRBD1 on 6 matching bases. The CDR3 consists of 9 residues. CDR1 DFQATT and CDR2 SNEGSKA come from the germline V gene (reference sequence).

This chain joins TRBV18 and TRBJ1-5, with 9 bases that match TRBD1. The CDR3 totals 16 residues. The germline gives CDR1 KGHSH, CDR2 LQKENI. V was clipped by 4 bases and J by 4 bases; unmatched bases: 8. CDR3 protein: CASSLLQGALNQPQHF. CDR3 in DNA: TGTGCCAGCTCACTACTACAGGGGGCCCTTAATCAGCCCCAGCATTTT.

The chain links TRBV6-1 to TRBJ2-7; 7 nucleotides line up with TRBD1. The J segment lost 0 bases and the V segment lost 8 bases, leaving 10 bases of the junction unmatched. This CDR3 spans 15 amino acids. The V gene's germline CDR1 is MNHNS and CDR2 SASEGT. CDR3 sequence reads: CASGRAGTASYEQYF. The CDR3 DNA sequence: TGTGCCAGCGGACGAGCCGGGACAGCCTCCTACGAGCAGTACTTC.

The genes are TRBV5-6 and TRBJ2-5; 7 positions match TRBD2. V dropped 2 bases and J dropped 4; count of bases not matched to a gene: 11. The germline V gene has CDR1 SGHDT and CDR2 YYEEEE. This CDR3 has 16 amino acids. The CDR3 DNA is TGTGCCAGCAGCTTATTTGGGGGAGGGCCGGGAGAGACCCAGTACTTC. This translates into CASSLFGGGPGETQYF.